This TCR beta chain was recorded in a study of CXCR3-negative and CXCR3-positive naive CD8 T cells. Each TRB cDNA library was prepared by 5' RACE (with UMI labels). TCRdb re-called the 5' RACE reads and shows each CDR3 protein once, DNA omitted. The specimen's table records 45,000 to 75,000 distinct CDR3 sequences. The CDR3 length is 14 residues. The germline gives CDR1 SGHRS, CDR2 YFSETQ. The source material was naive CXCR3- CD8+ T cells from blood. The sample's subset: CD45RO-CCR7+CD27+CD95- naive CD8+ T cells lacking CXCR3 (TNR3-). The rearrangement links TRBV5-1 to TRBJ2-1; lacking DNA, the TRBD1 call made by TCRdb goes unchecked. This TCR was sampled from a human donor in good health. Some clones in this sample may be carry-over from other donors' samples. CDR3 sequence: CASATGTAYNEQFF.